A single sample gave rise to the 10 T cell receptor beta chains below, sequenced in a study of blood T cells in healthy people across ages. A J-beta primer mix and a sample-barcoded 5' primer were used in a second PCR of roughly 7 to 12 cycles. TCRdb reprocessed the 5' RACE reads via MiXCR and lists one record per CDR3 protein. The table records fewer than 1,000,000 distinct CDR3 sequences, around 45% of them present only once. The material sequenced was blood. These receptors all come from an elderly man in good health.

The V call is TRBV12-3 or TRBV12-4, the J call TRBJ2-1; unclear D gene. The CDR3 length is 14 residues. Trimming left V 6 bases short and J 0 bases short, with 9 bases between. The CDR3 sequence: CASSLDDSYNEQFF. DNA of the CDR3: TGTGCCAGCAGCCTGGACGACTCCTACAATGAGCAGTTCTTC.

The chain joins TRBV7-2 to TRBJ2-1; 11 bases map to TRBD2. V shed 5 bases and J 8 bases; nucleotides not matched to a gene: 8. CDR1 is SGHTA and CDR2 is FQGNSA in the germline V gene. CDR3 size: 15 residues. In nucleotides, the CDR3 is TGTGCCAGCAGCCTGGGACTAGCGGAGGGCTATGAGCAGTTCTTC. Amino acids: CASSLGLAEGYEQFF.

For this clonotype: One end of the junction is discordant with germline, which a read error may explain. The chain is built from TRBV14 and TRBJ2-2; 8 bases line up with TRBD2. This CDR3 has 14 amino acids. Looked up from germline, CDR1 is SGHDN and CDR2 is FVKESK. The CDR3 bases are TGTGCCAGCAGCCTTACTAGCGGCACCAGGGAGCTGTTTTTT. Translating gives CASSLTSGTRELFF.

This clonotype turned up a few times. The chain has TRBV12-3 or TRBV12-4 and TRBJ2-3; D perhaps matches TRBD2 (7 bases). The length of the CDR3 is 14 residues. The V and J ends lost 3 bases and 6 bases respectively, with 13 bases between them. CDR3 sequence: CASSLEQGGDTQYF. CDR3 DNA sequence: TGTGCCAGCAGTTTGGAACAGGGAGGGGATACGCAGTATTTT.

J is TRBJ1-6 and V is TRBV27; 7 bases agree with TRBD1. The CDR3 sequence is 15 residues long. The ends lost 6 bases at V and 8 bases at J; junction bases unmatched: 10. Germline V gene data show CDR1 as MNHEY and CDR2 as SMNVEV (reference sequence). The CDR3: CASSAQTGVDSPLHF. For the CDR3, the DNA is TGTGCCAGCAGCGCCCAAACAGGGGTGGATTCACCCCTCCACTTT.

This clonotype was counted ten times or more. This CDR3 reads CASTSGRGDTQYF. CDR3 nucleotides: TGTGCCAGCACTAGCGGGAGAGGAGATACGCAGTATTTT. The V call is TRBV28, the J call TRBJ2-3; 10 bases agree with TRBD2. The germline V gene has CDR1 MDHEN and CDR2 SYDVKM. The CDR3 is 13 amino acids. Unmatched junction bases numbered 3, after V lost 7 bases and J lost 5 bases.

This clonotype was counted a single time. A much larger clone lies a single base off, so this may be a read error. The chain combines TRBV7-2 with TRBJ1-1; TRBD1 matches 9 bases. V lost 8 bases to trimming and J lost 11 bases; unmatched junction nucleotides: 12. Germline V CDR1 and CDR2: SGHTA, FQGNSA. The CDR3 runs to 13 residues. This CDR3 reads CASGSDRGRVAFF. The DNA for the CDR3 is TGTGCCAGCGGCTCGGACAGGGGTCGGGTTGCTTTCTTT.

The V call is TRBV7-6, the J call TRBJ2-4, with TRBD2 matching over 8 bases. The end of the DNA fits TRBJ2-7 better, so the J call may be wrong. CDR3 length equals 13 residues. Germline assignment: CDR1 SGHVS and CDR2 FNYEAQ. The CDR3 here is CASSVREEYEQYF. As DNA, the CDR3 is TGTGCCAGCAGCGTGCGGGAGGAATACGAGCAGTACTTC.

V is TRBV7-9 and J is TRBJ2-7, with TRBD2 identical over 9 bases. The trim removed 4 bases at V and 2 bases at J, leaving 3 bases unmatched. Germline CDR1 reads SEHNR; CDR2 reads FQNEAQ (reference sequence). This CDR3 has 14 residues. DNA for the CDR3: TGTGCCAGCAGCTCTAGCGGGAAAACCTACGAGCAGTACTTC. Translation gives CASSSSGKTYEQYF.

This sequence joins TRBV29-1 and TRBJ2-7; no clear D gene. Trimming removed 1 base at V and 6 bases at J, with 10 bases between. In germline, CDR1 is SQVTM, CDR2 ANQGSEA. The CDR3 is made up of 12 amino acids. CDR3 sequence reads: CSVEVGLGEQYF. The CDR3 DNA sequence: TGCAGCGTTGAAGTTGGCCTGGGCGAGCAGTACTTC.